This T cell receptor (beta chain) was profiled in a study of glioma-infiltrating T cells. Findings of the study overall: Only very few CDR3 sequences appeared in both tissue and blood. Gliomas, especially low-grade, showed above-expected tissue-blood divergence; non-neoplastic patients showed below.

Trimming removed 4 bases from V and 0 bases from J, with 16 bases in between. The germline V gene has CDR1 SGHTA and CDR2 FQGNSA. The CDR3 loop spans 17 amino acids. Amplification of TCR alpha and beta CDR3 regions from RNA used iRepertoire nested multiplex PCR. TCRdb reprocessed the multiplex PCR reads with MiXCR, giving one entry per CDR3 protein. The table lists about 180,000 distinct CDR3 sequences, around 40% of them singletons. This clonotype was detected a few times. Its specificity is not known. This chain connects TRBV7-2 to TRBJ1-3; D gene ambiguous. The source material was glioma tissue, nonneoplastic brain tissue, or PBMCs (not recorded which). This TCR came from a human donor with low-grade glioma or glioblastoma, undergoing nonglioma brain surgery, or in good health (not recorded which). The CDR3 sequence: CASSSKPVKNSGNTIYF. The CDR3, as DNA: TGTGCCAGCAGCTCAAAACCCGTGAAGAACTCTGGAAACACCATATATTTT.